This T cell receptor beta chain is drawn from a study of blood T cell repertoires in COVID-19. Study summary: Acute and convalescent COVID-19 specimens originated in the United States, Italy and Spain.

How the authors handled the data: Quantification of nucleated cells was approximated via reference gene primer amplification. The method was immunoSEQ multiplex PCR; TCRdb's version includes in-frame clones alone and lacks a portion of them. That table gives V, J and clone size, and the DNA gave D and trimming. Of 200,000 to 300,000 clones listed, roughly 88% are singletons. Germline-derived CDR1 and CDR2 are SGDLS and YYNGEE. CDR3 length: 15 residues. The V end lost 2 bases, the J end lost 2 bases, and 12 bases lay between the germline ends. The sample was peripheral blood. This TCR was sampled from a man aged 40-50 years with acute or convalescent COVID-19. The V and J genes are TRBV9 and TRBJ2-3; D is possibly TRBD2 (6 bases). CDR3 protein: CASSVELANTDTQYF. The CDR3 DNA follows: TGTGCCAGCAGCGTTGAGCTAGCGAACACAGATACGCAGTATTTT.